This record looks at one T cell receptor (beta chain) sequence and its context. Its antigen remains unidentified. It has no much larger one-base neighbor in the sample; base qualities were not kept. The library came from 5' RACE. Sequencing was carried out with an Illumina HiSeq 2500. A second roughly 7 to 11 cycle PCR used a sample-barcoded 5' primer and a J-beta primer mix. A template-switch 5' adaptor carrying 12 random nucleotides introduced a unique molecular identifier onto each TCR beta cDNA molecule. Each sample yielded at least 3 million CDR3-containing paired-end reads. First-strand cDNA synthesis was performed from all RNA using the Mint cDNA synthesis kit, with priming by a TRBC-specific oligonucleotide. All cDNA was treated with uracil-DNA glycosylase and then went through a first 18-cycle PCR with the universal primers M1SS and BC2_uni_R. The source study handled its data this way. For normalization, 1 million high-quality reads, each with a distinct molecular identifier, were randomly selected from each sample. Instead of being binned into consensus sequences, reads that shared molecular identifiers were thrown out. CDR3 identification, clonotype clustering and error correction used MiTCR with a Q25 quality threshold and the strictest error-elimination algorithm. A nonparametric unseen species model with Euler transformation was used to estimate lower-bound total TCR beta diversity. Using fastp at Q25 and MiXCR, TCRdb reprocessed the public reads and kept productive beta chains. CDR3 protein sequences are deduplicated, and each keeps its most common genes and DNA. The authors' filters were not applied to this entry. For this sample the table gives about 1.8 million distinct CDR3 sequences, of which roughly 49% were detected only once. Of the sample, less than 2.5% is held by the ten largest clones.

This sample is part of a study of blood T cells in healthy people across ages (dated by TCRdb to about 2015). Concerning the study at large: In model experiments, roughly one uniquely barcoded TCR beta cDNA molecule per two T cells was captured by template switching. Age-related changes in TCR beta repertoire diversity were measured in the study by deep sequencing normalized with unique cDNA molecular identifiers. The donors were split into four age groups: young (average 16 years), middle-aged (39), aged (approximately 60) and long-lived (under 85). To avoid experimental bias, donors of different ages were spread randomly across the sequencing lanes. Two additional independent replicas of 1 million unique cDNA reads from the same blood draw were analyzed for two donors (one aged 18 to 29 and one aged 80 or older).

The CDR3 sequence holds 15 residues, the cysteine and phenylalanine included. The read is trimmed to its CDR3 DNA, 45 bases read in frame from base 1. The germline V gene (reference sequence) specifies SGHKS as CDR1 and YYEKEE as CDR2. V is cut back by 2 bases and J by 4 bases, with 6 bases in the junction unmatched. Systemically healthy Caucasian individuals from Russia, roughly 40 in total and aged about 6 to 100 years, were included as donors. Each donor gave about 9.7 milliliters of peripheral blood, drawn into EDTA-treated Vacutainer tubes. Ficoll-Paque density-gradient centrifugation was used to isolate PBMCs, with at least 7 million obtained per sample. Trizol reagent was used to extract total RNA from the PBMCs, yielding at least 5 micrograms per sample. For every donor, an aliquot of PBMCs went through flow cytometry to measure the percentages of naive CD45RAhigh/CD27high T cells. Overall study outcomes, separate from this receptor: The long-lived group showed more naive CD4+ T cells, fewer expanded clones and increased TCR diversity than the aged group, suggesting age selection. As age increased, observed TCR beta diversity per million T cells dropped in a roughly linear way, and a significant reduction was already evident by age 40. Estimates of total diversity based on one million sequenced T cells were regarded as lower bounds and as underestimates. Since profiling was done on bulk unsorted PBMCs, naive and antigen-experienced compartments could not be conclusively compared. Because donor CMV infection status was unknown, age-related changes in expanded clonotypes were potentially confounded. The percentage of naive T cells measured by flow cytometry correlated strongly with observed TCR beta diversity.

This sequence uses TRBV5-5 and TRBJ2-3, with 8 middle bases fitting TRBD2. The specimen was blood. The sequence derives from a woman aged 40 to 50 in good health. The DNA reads TGTGCCAGCAGCTTAGGCGGGGGGAACCCAGATACGCAGTATTTT. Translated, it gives CASSLGGGNPDTQYF.